A single sample is the source of the 29 T cell receptor beta chains below, sequenced in a study of OX40 agonist ivuxolimab in advanced cancers. The assay was immunoSEQ multiplex PCR, and TCRdb's table has in-frame clones only and misses some. The table lists tens of thousands of clones, about 83% of them singletons. The source material was CD4+ or CD8+ T cells sorted from blood, sampled in a trial of the OX40 agonist ivuxolimab. The receptors originated from an adult with an advanced solid tumor such as melanoma, head and neck, liver or kidney cancer.

This chain connects TRBV6-6 to TRBJ1-5, with D possibly TRBD1 on 6 matching bases. Germline V CDR1 and CDR2: MNHNY, SVGAGI (reference sequence). Trimming left V 10 bases short and J 1 base short, with 11 bases between. The CDR3 runs to 13 residues. The CDR3, as DNA: TGTGCCACCGGACAGAAGAGCAATCAGCCCCAGCATTTT. This encodes CATGQKSNQPQHF.

The rearrangement uses TRBV21-1 and TRBJ2-2; TRBD2 reflects the table's D call only, with no check against the DNA. TRBV21-1 is given as a pseudogene. This CDR3 has 22 residues. CDR3 in amino acids: CASTDHSGTVYSGRPNTGELFF. CDR3 in DNA: TGTGCCAGCACCGATCACAGCGGGACTGTCTATAGCGGGAGACCGAACACCGGGGAGCTGTTTTTT.

In its sample, this clone was seen a few times. The chain couples TRBV11-2 to TRBJ2-2; D call uncertain. V lost 1 base, J lost 1 base, and 7 bases lay in between. CDR3 length: 15 amino acids. Germline values: CDR1 SGHAT, CDR2 FQNNGV. The CDR3 region is CASSLGTGNTGELFF. The CDR3 DNA sequence: TGTGCCAGCAGCTTAGGGACCGGGAACACCGGGGAGCTGTTTTTT. The complete variable domain, with remaining parts taken from reference TRBV11-2 and TRBJ2-2, reads EAGVAQSPRYKIIEKRQSVAFWCNPISGHATLYWYQQILGQGPKLLIQFQNNGVVDDSQLPKDRFSAERLKGVDSTLKIQPAKLEDSAVYLCASSLGTGNTGELFFGEGSRLTVL.

The V and J genes are TRBV29-1 and TRBJ2-2; D uncertain. The CDR3 spans 12 residues. Germline CDR1 and CDR2: SQVTM and ANQGSEA. The V end lost 6 bases, the J end lost 0 bases, and 5 bases lay between the germline ends. For the CDR3, the DNA is TGCAGCGTAGTACCGAACACCGGGGAGCTGTTTTTT. The encoded protein is CSVVPNTGELFF.

The J gene is TRBJ1-5, the V gene TRBV4-1; TRBD1 is a possible D gene (6 bases). Between the trimmed V and J ends, which lost 0 bases and 0 bases, there was a span of 9 bases. Germline CDR1 and CDR2: MGHRA and YSYEKL. The CDR3 contains 16 residues. The CDR3 reads CASSQDQGISNQPQHF. CDR3 bases: TGCGCCAGCAGCCAAGATCAGGGGATTAGCAATCAGCCCCAGCATTTT.

This chain uses TRBV5-1 with TRBJ2-7, with TRBD2 matching 8 bases. V lost 4 bases and J lost 0; bases outside the gene matches: 9. CDR3 length: 16 amino acids. The V gene's germline CDR1 is SGHRS and CDR2 YFSETQ. CDR3: CASSPGGVAGSYEQYF. The CDR3 nucleotides are TGCGCCAGCAGCCCGGGAGGGGTCGCGGGCTCCTACGAGCAGTACTTC.

The chain carries TRBV21-1 and TRBJ1-2. TRBV21-1 is assigned pseudogene status. CDR3 length: 16 amino acids. CDR3 loop: CASLLVGAEPFYGYTF. The CDR3, as DNA: TGTGCCTCACTCCTGGTGGGAGCAGAACCTTTCTATGGCTACACCTTC.

The chain uses TRBV15 and TRBJ1-1, with no clear D. V was trimmed by 2 bases and J by 1 base, leaving 2 bases between them. The germline CDR1 and CDR2 sequences are LNHNV and YYDKDF (reference sequence). This CDR3 spans 12 amino acids. The CDR3 is CATSRQNTEAFF. The CDR3 region has the DNA TGTGCCACCAGCAGACAGAACACTGAAGCTTTCTTT.

This clone was observed a handful of times. V gene TRBV7-9 combines with J gene TRBJ2-2; D could derive from TRBD1 or TRBD2 (5 bases each). CDR1 and CDR2 from the germline V gene are SEHNR and FQNEAQ (reference sequence). Trimming took 5 bases from V and 7 from J, leaving 11 bases between them. The CDR3 covers 13 residues. CDR3 bases: TGTGCCAGCAGCCGGGCGAGGGGCGGGGAGCTGTTTTTT. It translates to CASSRARGGELFF.

The chain uses TRBV19 and TRBJ1-2, with no clear D. Trimming took off 7 bases at V and 0 bases at J, with 12 bases between the two ends. CDR1 and CDR2 (germline): LNHDA, SQIVND (reference sequence). CDR3 size: 14 residues. The DNA of the CDR3 is TGTGCCAGTAATCCCCGGGTAGCTAACTATGGCTACACCTTC. Residues: CASNPRVANYGYTF.

This clone came up many times. The chain carries TRBV11-2 and TRBJ2-2; TRBD1 matches at 8 bases. This CDR3 has 13 residues. Germline loops: CDR1 SGHAT, CDR2 FQNNGV. Trimming cost V 5 bases and J 6 bases; bases outside gene matches: 2. The CDR3 nucleotides read TGTGCCAGCAGCAAACAGGGGGCCGGGGAGCTGTTTTTT. Amino acids: CASSKQGAGELFF. The complete variable domain, with remaining parts taken from reference TRBV11-2 and TRBJ2-2, reads EAGVAQSPRYKIIEKRQSVAFWCNPISGHATLYWYQQILGQGPKLLIQFQNNGVVDDSQLPKDRFSAERLKGVDSTLKIQPAKLEDSAVYLCASSKQGAGELFFGEGSRLTVL.

The chain couples TRBV27 to TRBJ2-1; 12 bases line up with TRBD2. J was trimmed by 7 bases and V by 5 bases; bases with no gene match: 6. This CDR3 comprises 15 residues. Germline assignment: CDR1 MNHEY and CDR2 SMNVEV (reference sequence). The CDR3, as DNA: TGTGCCAGCAGTCCCCGACTAGCGGGAGTGAATGAGCAGTTCTTC. Translated, it gives CASSPRLAGVNEQFF.

This chain joins TRBV5-1 and TRBJ2-2; 9 nucleotides line up with TRBD1. This CDR3 comprises 15 residues. Germline assignment: CDR1 SGHRS and CDR2 YFSETQ. V lost 5 bases, J lost 6 bases, and 8 bases stayed unmatched. CDR3 sequence (DNA): TGCGCCAGCAGTTCATCCGGGACAGGGCCCGGGGAGCTGTTTTTT. It encodes CASSSSGTGPGELFF.

This rearrangement joins TRBV4-1 to TRBJ1-2; the D gene is possibly TRBD1 (6 bases). The germline gives CDR1 MGHRA, CDR2 YSYEKL. The CDR3 is 17 amino acids. The ends were cut back, 0 bases at V and 8 bases at J, with 22 bases in the middle. The CDR3, as DNA: TGCGCCAGCAGCCAAGAGTTGAGCGGGACACCCATTCGGGGCTACACCTTC. Translation: CASSQELSGTPIRGYTF.

The V and J genes are TRBV19 and TRBJ1-5; the D is unclear. The CDR3 totals 15 residues. CDR1 is LNHDA and CDR2 is SQIVND in the germline V gene (reference sequence). Trimming stripped 7 bases from V and 0 bases from J, with 13 bases between. CDR3 in amino acids: CASMWAGNSNQPQHF. In DNA, the CDR3 is TGTGCCAGTATGTGGGCAGGCAATAGCAATCAGCCCCAGCATTTT.

This chain connects TRBV15 to TRBJ2-1, with TRBD2 as a possible D gene (5 bases). The V gene's germline CDR1 is LNHNV and CDR2 YYDKDF (reference sequence). Trimming took 3 bases from V and 9 from J, leaving 15 bases between them. This CDR3 has 14 residues. The CDR3 sequence is CATSRAAERAEQFF. DNA of the CDR3: TGTGCCACCAGCAGGGCGGCCGAGAGGGCTGAGCAGTTCTTC.

This clone was observed once. The genes are TRBV5-1 and TRBJ2-3; 8 bases align to TRBD1. The CDR3 contains 16 residues. Germline V CDR1 and CDR2: SGHRS, YFSETQ. J was trimmed by 1 base and V by 0 bases; bases with no gene match: 4. CDR3 DNA sequence: TGCGCCAGCAGCTTGGCCCCGGACAGGGGCACAGATACGCAGTATTTT. Translated: CASSLAPDRGTDTQYF.

This clone was observed a handful of times. The chain is built from TRBV7-9 and TRBJ1-1; the D is unclear. With 5 bases removed from V and 11 bases from J, the gap between germline ends came to 18 bases. The CDR3 length is 13 residues. Germline V gene data show CDR1 as SEHNR and CDR2 as FQNEAQ (reference sequence). The CDR3 spells CASSAIGNGVAFF. The CDR3 DNA reads TGTGCCAGCAGCGCGATCGGTAACGGGGTCGCTTTCTTT.

This chain connects TRBV5-1 to TRBJ1-2; possibly TRBD1 for D (6 bases). This CDR3 has 13 amino acids. Germline CDR1 is SGHRS and CDR2 is YFSETQ. The V gene lost 4 bases and the J gene lost 5 bases, with 12 bases spanning the gap. The CDR3 sequence: CASSIIGGYGYTF. CDR3 DNA: TGCGCCAGCAGCATAATAGGGGGGTATGGCTACACCTTC.

This clone occurred a few times. The chain combines TRBV19 with TRBJ2-4; TRBD2 matches 8 bases. V shed 6 bases, J shed 9 bases, and the junction held 13 bases outside the gene matches. The CDR3 loop spans 15 amino acids. Looked up from germline, CDR1 is LNHDA and CDR2 is SQIVND (reference sequence). The CDR3 coding sequence is TGTGCCAGTAGCAGACCGGGACTAGAGGTGGGCATTCAGTACTTC. It codes for CASSRPGLEVGIQYF.

The gene calls are TRBV7-9 and TRBJ1-3, with TRBD1 identical over 7 bases. The trim removed 1 base at V and 0 bases at J, leaving 6 bases unmatched. This CDR3 is 17 amino acids long. Germline CDR1 is SEHNR and CDR2 is FQNEAQ (reference sequence). The CDR3 DNA sequence: TGTGCCAGCAGCTTAGGGACAGGTAGCCTCTCTGGAAACACCATATATTTT. This encodes CASSLGTGSLSGNTIYF.

The chain couples TRBV4-1 to TRBJ1-3; D remains unclear. V was clipped by 4 bases and J by 2 bases, with 9 bases between them. The CDR3 covers 14 residues. From germline, CDR1 is MGHRA and CDR2 YSYEKL. The CDR3 DNA reads as TGCGCCAGCAGCCCCTGGATGGCTGGAAACACCATATATTTT. Its protein is CASSPWMAGNTIYF.

The gene calls are TRBV9 and TRBJ1-2; D gene unclear. V was trimmed by 3 bases and J by 2 bases, leaving 14 bases between them. Germline CDR1 reads SGDLS; CDR2 reads YYNGEE. There are 15 residues in the CDR3. CDR3 protein: CASSATHSTNYGYTF. CDR3 DNA: TGTGCCAGCAGCGCGACCCACTCAACAAACTATGGCTACACCTTC.

The chain has TRBV5-1 and TRBJ1-4, with 7 bases aligning to TRBD1. Per germline, CDR1 SGHRS and CDR2 YFSETQ. V dropped 0 bases and J dropped 4; count of bases not matched to a gene: 3. The length of the CDR3 is 15 residues. CDR3 sequence (DNA): TGCGCCAGCAGCTTGGCCGGGACAGATAATGAAAAACTGTTTTTT. As protein: CASSLAGTDNEKLFF.

The gene calls are TRBV27 and TRBJ2-2; D may be TRBD2 (7 bases). This CDR3 spans 15 amino acids. V shed 6 bases and J shed 3 bases, with 14 bases lying between them. Looked up from germline, CDR1 is MNHEY and CDR2 is SMNVEV (reference sequence). CDR3 sequence: CASRPWEGDTGELFF. CDR3 DNA sequence: TGTGCCAGCAGGCCGTGGGAGGGGGACACCGGGGAGCTGTTTTTT.

V gene TRBV5-1 combines with J gene TRBJ2-5; no reliable D call. The CDR3 sequence is 16 residues long. Germline CDR1 SGHRS, CDR2 YFSETQ. Trimming shortened V by 1 base and J by 3 bases, and 16 bases separated the two germline ends. The CDR3 DNA is TGCGCCAGCAGCTTGTCCGGAAAAAACTCGAAAGAGACCCAGTACTTC. Its translation: CASSLSGKNSKETQYF.

The chain carries TRBV30 and TRBJ2-7, with 11 bases matching TRBD1. The CDR3 spans 15 residues. Germline V gene sequence: CDR1 GTSNPN, CDR2 SVGIG (reference sequence). With V trimmed by 0 bases and J by 7 bases, 8 bases remained unmatched. CDR3 nucleotides: TGTGCCTGGAGTGTACAAGGGACAGGGGGACGGGAGCAGTACTTC. Its translation is CAWSVQGTGGREQYF. Variable domain in full (rest from reference TRBV30 and TRBJ2-7): SQTIHQWPATLVQPVGSPLSLECTVEGTSNPNLYWYRQAAGRGLQLLFYSVGIGQISSEVPQNLSASRPQDRQFILSSKKLLLSDSGFYLCAWSVQGTGGREQYFGPGTRLTVT.

The chain recombines TRBV5-1 with TRBJ2-5; TRBD2 matches 7 bases. CDR1 SGHRS and CDR2 YFSETQ come from the germline V gene. Germline trimming cut 4 bases from V and 5 bases from J; bases unmatched to any gene: 8. This CDR3 comprises 14 residues. The CDR3 protein is CASSPGTTGETQYF. CDR3 DNA: TGCGCCAGCAGCCCTGGGACTACCGGGGAGACCCAGTACTTC. Full variable domain (remainder filled in from reference TRBV5-1 and TRBJ2-5): KAGVTQTPRYLIKTRGQQVTLSCSPISGHRSVSWYQQTPGQGLQFLFEYFSETQRNKGNFPGRFSGRQFSNSRSEMNVSTLELGDSALYLCASSPGTTGETQYFGPGTRLLVL.

The chain is built from TRBV7-3 and TRBJ2-3; no reliable D call. The V and J ends lost 5 bases and 0 bases respectively, with 6 bases between them. This CDR3 region has 13 residues. Germline V gene lookup returns CDR1 SGHTA and CDR2 FQGTGA. The CDR3 sequence: CASSRDSTDTQYF. The CDR3 DNA reads as TGTGCCAGCAGCAGAGACAGCACAGATACGCAGTATTTT.